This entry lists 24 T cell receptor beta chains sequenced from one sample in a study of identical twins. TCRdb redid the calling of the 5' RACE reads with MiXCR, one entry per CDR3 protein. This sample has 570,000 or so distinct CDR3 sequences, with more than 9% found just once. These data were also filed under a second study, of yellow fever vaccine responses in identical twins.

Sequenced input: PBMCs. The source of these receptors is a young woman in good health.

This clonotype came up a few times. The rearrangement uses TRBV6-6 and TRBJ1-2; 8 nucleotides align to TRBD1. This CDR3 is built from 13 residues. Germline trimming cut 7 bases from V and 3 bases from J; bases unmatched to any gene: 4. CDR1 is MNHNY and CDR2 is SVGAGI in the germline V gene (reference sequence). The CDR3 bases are TGTGCCAGCAAAGGACAGGGTGACTATGGCTACACCTTC. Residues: CASKGQGDYGYTF.

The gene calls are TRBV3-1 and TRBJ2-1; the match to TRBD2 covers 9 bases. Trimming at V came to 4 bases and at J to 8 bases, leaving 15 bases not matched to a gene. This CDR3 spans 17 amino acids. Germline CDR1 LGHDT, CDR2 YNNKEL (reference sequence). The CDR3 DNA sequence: TGTGCCAGCAGCCCTACTCTGGGCGGGAGGGCCTTAGATGAGCAGTTCTTC. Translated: CASSPTLGGRALDEQFF.

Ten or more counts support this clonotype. The CDR3 spells CASSLGASGSYEQYF. DNA of the CDR3: TGCGCCAGCAGCTTGGGGGCTAGCGGTTCCTACGAGCAGTACTTC. The chain is built from TRBV5-1 and TRBJ2-7, with TRBD2 matching over 7 bases. The junction had 4 bases not matched to a gene; V was cut back by 0 bases and J by 1 base. The length of the CDR3 is 15 residues. Germline CDR1 reads SGHRS; CDR2 reads YFSETQ.

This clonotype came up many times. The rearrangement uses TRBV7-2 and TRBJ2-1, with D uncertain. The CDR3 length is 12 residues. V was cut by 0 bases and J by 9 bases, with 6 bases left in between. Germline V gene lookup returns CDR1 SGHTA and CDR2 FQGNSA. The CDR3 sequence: CASSLAAAEQFF. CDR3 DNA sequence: TGTGCCAGCAGCTTAGCTGCGGCTGAGCAGTTCTTC.

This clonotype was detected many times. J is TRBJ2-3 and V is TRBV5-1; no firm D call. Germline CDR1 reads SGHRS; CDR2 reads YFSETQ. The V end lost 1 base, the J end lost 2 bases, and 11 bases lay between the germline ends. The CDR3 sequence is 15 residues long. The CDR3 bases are TGCGCCAGCAGCTTGCAAGGACGGATCACAGATACGCAGTATTTT. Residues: CASSLQGRITDTQYF.

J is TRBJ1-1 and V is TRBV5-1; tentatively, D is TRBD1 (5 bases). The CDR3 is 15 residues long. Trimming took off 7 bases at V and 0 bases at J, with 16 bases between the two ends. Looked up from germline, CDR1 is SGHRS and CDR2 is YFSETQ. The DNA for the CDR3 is TGCGCCAGCGTGGCGGGGGGAAACATGAACACTGAAGCTTTCTTT. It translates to CASVAGGNMNTEAFF.

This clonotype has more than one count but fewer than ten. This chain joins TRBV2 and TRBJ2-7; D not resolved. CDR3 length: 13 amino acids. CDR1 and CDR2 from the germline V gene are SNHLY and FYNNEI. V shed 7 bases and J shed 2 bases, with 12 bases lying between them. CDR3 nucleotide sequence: TGTGCCAGCAAAAGACTTAATACCTACGAGCAGTACTTC. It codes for CASKRLNTYEQYF.

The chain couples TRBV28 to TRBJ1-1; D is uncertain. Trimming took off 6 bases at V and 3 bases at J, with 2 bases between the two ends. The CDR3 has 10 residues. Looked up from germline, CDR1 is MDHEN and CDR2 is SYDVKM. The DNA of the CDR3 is TGTGCCAGCAGCCACACTGAAGCTTTCTTT. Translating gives CASSHTEAFF.

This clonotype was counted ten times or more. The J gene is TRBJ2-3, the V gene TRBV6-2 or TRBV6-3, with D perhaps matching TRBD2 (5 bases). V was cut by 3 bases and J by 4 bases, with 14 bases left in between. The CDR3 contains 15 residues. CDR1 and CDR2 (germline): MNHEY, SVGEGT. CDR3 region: CASSYLWENSDTQYF. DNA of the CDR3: TGTGCCAGCAGTTATTTGTGGGAGAACTCAGATACGCAGTATTTT.

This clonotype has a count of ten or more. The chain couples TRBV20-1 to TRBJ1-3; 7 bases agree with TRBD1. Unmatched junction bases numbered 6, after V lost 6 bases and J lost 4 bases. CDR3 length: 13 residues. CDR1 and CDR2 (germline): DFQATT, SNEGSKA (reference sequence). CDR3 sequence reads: CSADRSQGNTIYF. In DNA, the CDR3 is TGCAGTGCGGACAGGTCCCAGGGAAACACCATATATTTT.

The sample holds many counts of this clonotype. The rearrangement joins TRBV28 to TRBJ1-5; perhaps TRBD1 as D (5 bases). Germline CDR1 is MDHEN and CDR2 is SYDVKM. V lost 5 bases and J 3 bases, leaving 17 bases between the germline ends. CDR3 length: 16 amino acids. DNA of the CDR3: TGTGCCAGCAGTCCATCGACCATGGGGCCCAATCAGCCCCAGCATTTT. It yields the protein CASSPSTMGPNQPQHF.

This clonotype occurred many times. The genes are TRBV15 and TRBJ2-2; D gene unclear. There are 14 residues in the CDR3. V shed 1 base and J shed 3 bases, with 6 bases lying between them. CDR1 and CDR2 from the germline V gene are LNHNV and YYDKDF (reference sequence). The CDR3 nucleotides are TGTGCCACCAGCAGAGGGAAGGACACCGGGGAGCTGTTTTTT. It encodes CATSRGKDTGELFF.

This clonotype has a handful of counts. The CDR3 loop reads CASSPRSVVAISPLHF. DNA for the CDR3: TGTGCCAGCAGTCCAAGGTCCGTGGTTGCCATTTCACCCCTCCACTTT. V usage is TRBV27 and J usage is TRBJ1-6; unclear D gene. Trimming removed 5 bases from V and 9 bases from J, with 20 bases in between. Per the germline V gene, CDR1 is MNHEY and CDR2 is SMNVEV (reference sequence). This CDR3 has 16 residues.

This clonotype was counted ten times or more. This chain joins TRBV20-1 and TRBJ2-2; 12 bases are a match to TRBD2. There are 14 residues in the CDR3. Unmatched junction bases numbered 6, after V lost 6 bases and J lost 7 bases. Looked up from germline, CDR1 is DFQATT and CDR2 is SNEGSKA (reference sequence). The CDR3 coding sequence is TGCAGTGCCCCTAGCGGGAGGGCAGACGGGGAGCTGTTTTTT. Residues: CSAPSGRADGELFF.

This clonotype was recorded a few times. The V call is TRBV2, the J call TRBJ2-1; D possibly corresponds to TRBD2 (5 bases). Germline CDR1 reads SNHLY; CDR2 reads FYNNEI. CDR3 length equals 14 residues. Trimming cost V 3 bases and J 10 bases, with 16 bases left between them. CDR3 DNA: TGTGCCAGCAGTGAGGAGGAGGTTAGAAACGAGCAGTTCTTC. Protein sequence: CASSEEEVRNEQFF.

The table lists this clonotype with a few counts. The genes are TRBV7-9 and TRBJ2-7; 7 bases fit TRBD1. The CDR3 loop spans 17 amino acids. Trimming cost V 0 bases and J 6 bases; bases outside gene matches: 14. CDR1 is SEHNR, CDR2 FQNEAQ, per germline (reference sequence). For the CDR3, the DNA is TGTGCCAGCAGCTTAGCCAAAGGGGGCCTAACGATTGTCGAGCAGTACTTC. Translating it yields CASSLAKGGLTIVEQYF.

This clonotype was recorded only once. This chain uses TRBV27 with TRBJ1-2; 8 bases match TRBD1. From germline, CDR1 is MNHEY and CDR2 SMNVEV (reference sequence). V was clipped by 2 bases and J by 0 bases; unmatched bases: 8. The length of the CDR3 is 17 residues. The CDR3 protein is CASSLRADRVANYGYTF. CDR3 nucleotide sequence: TGTGCCAGCAGTTTAAGGGCGGACAGGGTAGCTAACTATGGCTACACCTTC.

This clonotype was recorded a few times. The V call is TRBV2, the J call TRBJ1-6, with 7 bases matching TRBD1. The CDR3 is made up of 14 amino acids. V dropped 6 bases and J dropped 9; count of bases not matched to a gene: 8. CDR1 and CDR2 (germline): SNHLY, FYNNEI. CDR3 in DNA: TGTGCCAGCAGCGAATACAGGGGTGGTTCACCCCTCCACTTT. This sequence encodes CASSEYRGGSPLHF.

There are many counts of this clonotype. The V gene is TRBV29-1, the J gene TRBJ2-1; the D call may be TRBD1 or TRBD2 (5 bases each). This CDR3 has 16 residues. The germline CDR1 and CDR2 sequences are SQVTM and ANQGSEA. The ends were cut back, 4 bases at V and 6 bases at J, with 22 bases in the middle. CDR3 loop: CSVGPTTGVGVNEQFF. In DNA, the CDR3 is TGCAGCGTTGGACCTACGACGGGTGTGGGGGTCAATGAGCAGTTCTTC.

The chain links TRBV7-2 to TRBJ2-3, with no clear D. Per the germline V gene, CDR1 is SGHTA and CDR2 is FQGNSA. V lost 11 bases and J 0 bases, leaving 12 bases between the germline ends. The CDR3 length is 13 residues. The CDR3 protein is CADRPTSTDTQYF. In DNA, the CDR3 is TGTGCCGATCGACCCACTAGCACAGATACGCAGTATTTT.

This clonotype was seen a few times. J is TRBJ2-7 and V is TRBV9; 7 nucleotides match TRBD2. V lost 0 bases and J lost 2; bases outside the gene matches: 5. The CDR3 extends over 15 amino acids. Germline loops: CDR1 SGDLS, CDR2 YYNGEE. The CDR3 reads CASSVGGGGTYEQYF. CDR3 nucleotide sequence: TGTGCCAGCAGCGTAGGCGGGGGTGGGACCTACGAGCAGTACTTC. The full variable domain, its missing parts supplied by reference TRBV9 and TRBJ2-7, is DSGVTQTPKHLITATGQRVTLRCSPRSGDLSVYWYQQSLDQGLQFLIQYYNGEERAKGNILERFSAQQFPDLHSELNLSSLELGDSALYFCASSVGGGGTYEQYFGPGTRLTVT.

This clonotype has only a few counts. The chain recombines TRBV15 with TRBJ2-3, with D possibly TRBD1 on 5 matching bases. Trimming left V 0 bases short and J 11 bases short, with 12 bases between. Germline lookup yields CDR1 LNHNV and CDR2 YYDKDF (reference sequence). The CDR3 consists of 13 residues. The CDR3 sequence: CATSRDRVRGQYF. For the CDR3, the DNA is TGTGCCACCAGCAGAGACAGGGTCCGAGGGCAGTATTTT.

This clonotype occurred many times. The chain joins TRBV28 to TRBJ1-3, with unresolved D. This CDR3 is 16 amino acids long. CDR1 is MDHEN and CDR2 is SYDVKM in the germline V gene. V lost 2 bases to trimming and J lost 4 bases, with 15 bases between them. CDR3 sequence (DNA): TGTGCCAGCAGTTTAATGTCCGGGGTAGGAGGAAACACCATATATTTT. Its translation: CASSLMSGVGGNTIYF.

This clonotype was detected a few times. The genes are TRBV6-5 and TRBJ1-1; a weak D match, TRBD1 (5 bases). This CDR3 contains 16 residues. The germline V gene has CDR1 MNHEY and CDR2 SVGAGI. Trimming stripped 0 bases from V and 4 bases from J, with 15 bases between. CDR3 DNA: TGTGCCAGCAGTTACTCGTCAGGGATCGCGGCCACTGAAGCTTTCTTT. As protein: CASSYSSGIAATEAFF.